This TCR beta chain was identified in a study of T cells after yellow fever vaccination. About the study: Any fraction with a low cell number was prepared using SMART-Seq v4 Ultra Low Input.

TCRdb used MiXCR to reprocess the 5' RACE reads, holding one entry per CDR3 protein. The table has hundreds of thousands of distinct CDR3 sequences, 15% to 20% seen once; the top ten hold 13% to 15%. CDR3 length equals 12 residues. Germline CDR1 reads SGHVS; CDR2 reads FQNEAQ. The V end lost 5 bases, the J end lost 0 bases, and 4 bases lay between the germline ends. Notes on this clonotype: Its antigen remains unknown.

General study results and limits: A limited proportion of clonotypes was detected within both the CD4 and CD8 compartments. The bulk population could contribute abundant contaminating clonotypes to FACS-sorted repertoires.

The sequencing used PBMCs, collected 15 days after the yellow fever booster vaccination. This sequence joins TRBV7-8 and TRBJ2-5, with D unresolved. This TCR was sampled from a young man who received the YFV17D yellow fever vaccine. This CDR3 is CASSPHQETQYF. The CDR3 coding sequence is TGTGCCAGCAGCCCCCACCAAGAGACCCAGTACTTC.